The rows below give T cell receptor beta chains drawn from one sample of a study of control samples from healthy donors and cancer patients. This table comes from immunoSEQ multiplex PCR, and its TCRdb copy is limited to in-frame clones, with some not included. The table lists approximately 150,000 clones, just over 95% of them singletons. Sequenced: blood. These receptors all stem from a woman in her twenties or thirties in good health. The CDR3 runs from the conserved cysteine through the conserved F or W. Fields, in order: D gene, clone size, J gene, V gene, CDR3 DNA, CDR3 protein. The D gene is left open where the match is weak. Clone size is not always given. Where it is, it says once, few, many or a class for expanded clones.

TRBD2 - TRBJ2-1 TRBV19 TGTGCCAGTAGGGGGACTAGCGCATACAATGAGCAGTTCTTC CASRGTSAYNEQFF
- - TRBJ1-2 TRBV24-1 TGTGCCACCAGTGACAATAATAGTGGCTATGGCTACACCTTC CATSDNNSGYGYTF
- - TRBJ2-2 TRBV28 TGTGCCAGCAGTTTAACCGGCAGGGGTTCCACCGGGGAGCTGTTTTTT CASSLTGRGSTGELFF
- - TRBJ1-5 TRBV6-5 TGTGCCAGCAGCCAGCTGGGGTATAATCAGCCCCAGCATTTT CASSQLGYNQPQHF
- - TRBJ2-7 TRBV4-1 TGCGCCAGCAGCCAAGCCCAGGGGACCCCCTACGAGCAGTACTTC CASSQAQGTPYEQYF
- - TRBJ1-5 TRBV18 TGTGCCAGCTCACCACCGAACGGGCAGCCCCAGCATTTT CASSPPNGQPQHF
- - TRBJ2-3 TRBV20-1 TGCAGTGCTATTCCGAAAGATACGCAGTATTTT CSAIPKDTQYF
- - TRBJ1-4 TRBV10-3 TGTGCCATCAGTCCGGGGGGAAAACTGTTTTTT CAISPGGKLFF
- - TRBJ1-6 TRBV3-1/TRBV3-2 TGTGCCAGCAGCCCGGTCGGCTCCTATAATTCACCCCTCCACTTT CASSPVGSYNSPLHF
- - TRBJ1-1 TRBV5-1 TGCGCCAGCAGCTTTAGTGGCAACTTGAACACTGAAGCTTTCTTT CASSFSGNLNTEAFF
TRBD1 - TRBJ1-6 TRBV19 TGTGCCAGTAGTATGCGTACAGGGGCGCGAAATTCACCCCTCCACTTT CASSMRTGARNSPLHF
TRBD1 once TRBJ2-3 TRBV7-8 TGTGCCAGCAGCCCAGACTGGACAGGGTCAGATACGCAGTATTTT CASSPDWTGSDTQYF
TRBD1 - TRBJ2-7 TRBV6-5 TGTGCCAGCAGTGACTCTAGGACAGGCTCCTACGAGCAGTACTTC CASSDSRTGSYEQYF
TRBD1 - TRBJ1-5 TRBV2 TGTGCCAGCAGGGACAGGGGGAACGGCAATCAGCCCCAGCATTTT CASRDRGNGNQPQHF
- once TRBJ2-1 TRBV5-6 TGTGCCAGCAGCTTGGGGCTTAGGGAGGTCTTATACAATGAGCAGTTCTTC CASSLGLREVLYNEQFF
TRBD2 - TRBJ2-1 TRBV3-1/TRBV3-2 TGTGCCAGCAGCCAAGCCGGGGGGGACACATACAATGAGCAGTTCTTC CASSQAGGDTYNEQFF
- - TRBJ1-4 TRBV15 TGTGCCACCAGCGCCTCTCTCCGGCGACCTAATGAAAAACTGTTTTTT CATSASLRRPNEKLFF
TRBD1 - TRBJ2-7 TRBV5-1 TGCGCCAGCAGCTTGACAGTGACAGGGGCCGAGCAGTACTTC CASSLTVTGAEQYF
- - TRBJ2-1 TRBV11-2 TGTGCCAGCAGCCTCCGAGTTTACAATGAGCAGTTCTTC CASSLRVYNEQFF
TRBD1 - TRBJ2-7 TRBV9 TGTGCCAGCAGCGTAGGCCTGGGACAGGGTTCCTACGAGCAGTACTTC CASSVGLGQGSYEQYF
TRBD1 - TRBJ1-3 TRBV10-3 TGTGCCATCAGAGGGCAGGACAGGGGATTCTCTGGAAACACCATATATTTT CAIRGQDRGFSGNTIYF
- - TRBJ2-7 TRBV7-7 TGTGCTAGCAGCAAGGACGAGGGCTACGAGCAGTACTTC CASSKDEGYEQYF
TRBD1 - TRBJ2-5 TRBV3-1/TRBV3-2 TGTGCCAGCAGCCATCCGGGACAGCAAGAGACCCAGTACTTC CASSHPGQQETQYF
- once TRBJ2-5 TRBV11-2 TGTGCCAGCAGCTTAGGGTCGGTTCAAGAGACCCAGTACTTC CASSLGSVQETQYF
- - TRBJ2-7 TRBV6-5 TGTGCCAGCAGTTACTCGATTGGGTACGAGCAGTACTTC CASSYSIGYEQYF
TRBD2 - TRBJ2-1 TRBV11-2 TGTGCCAGCAGCTCCCAGGGTCCCCTAGCGGCGACCTACAATGAGCAGTTCTTC CASSSQGPLAATYNEQFF
TRBD2 - TRBJ2-7 TRBV10-3 TGTGCCATCAGTGAGTTCCCCAGACTAGCGGGAGGGCCAGCCTACGAGCAGTACTTC CAISEFPRLAGGPAYEQYF
- once TRBJ1-5 TRBV10-3 TGTGCCATCAGTGAGGGGCAGGATAGCAATCAGCCCCAGCATTTT CAISEGQDSNQPQHF
- - TRBJ2-6 TRBV7-9 TGTGCCAGCAGCTTAGACGGAAGCTCTGGGGCCAACGTCCTGACTTTC CASSLDGSSGANVLTF
TRBD2 - TRBJ2-2 TRBV7-8 TGTGCCAGCAGCTTTAGCGGGAGGGTCACCGGGGAGCTGTTTTTT CASSFSGRVTGELFF
- - TRBJ2-7 TRBV18 TGTGCCAGCTCACCATCGACCGGACGGACCTACGAGCAGTACTTC CASSPSTGRTYEQYF
TRBD2 - TRBJ2-2 TRBV5-1 TGCGCCAGCAGCTTGGTGGGCGGGAGGACCGGGGAGCTGTTTTTT CASSLVGGRTGELFF
TRBD1 - TRBJ1-2 TRBV2 TGTGCCAGCAGCCCGGACAGGGGGCAGGATGGCTACACCTTC CASSPDRGQDGYTF
- - TRBJ2-5 TRBV29-1 TGCAGCGTTGAGCCAGTCCGGACGGAGACCCAGTACTTC CSVEPVRTETQYF
- - TRBJ1-4 TRBV2 TGTGCCAGCAGGCGGGGGAATGAAGAAAAACTGTTTTTT CASRRGNEEKLFF
- - TRBJ2-5 TRBV7-8 TGTGCCAGCAGCTTAGTCGTTCAGAGGGAGACCCAGTACTTC CASSLVVQRETQYF
- - TRBJ2-7 TRBV3-1/TRBV3-2 TGTGCCAGCAGCCAAGATGGGGGGCAGGACGAGCAGTACTTC CASSQDGGQDEQYF
TRBD2 - TRBJ2-3 TRBV5-1 TGCGCCAGCAGCTCCCGACTAGCGTGGGGCACAGATACGCAGTATTTT CASSSRLAWGTDTQYF
TRBD2 - TRBJ2-5 TRBV7-2 TGTGCCAGCAGCTTAAATTGGCTAGCGGGTGAGACCCAGTACTTC CASSLNWLAGETQYF
TRBD1 - TRBJ1-6 TRBV7-9 TGTGCCAGCAGCTACGAGGACAGGTATTCACCCCTCCACTTT CASSYEDRYSPLHF
- once TRBJ2-7 TRBV10-3 TGTGCCATCAGTGGCGGGGGCCCCTACGAGCAGTACTTC CAISGGGPYEQYF